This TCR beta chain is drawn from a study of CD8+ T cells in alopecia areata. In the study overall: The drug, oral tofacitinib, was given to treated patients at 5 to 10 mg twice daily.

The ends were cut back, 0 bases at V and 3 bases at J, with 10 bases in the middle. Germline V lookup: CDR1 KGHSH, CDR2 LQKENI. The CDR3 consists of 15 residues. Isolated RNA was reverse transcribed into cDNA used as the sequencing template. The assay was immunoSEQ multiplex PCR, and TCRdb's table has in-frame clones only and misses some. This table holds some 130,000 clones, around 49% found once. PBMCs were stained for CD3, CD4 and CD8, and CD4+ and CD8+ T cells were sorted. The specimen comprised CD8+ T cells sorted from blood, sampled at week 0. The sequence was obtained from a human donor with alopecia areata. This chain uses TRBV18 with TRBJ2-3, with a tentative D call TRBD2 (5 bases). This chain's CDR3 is CASSPPEGGTDTQYF. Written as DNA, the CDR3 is TGTGCCAGCTCACCACCGGAAGGCGGGACAGATACGCAGTATTTT.